The rows below give T cell receptor beta chains drawn from one sample of a study of cytomegalovirus exposure and HLA in healthy donors. Clones were sequenced by immunoSEQ multiplex PCR, and TCRdb holds only the in-frame ones, with some missing. Of approximately 100,000 clones in the sample, 75% to 80% were seen once. Sequencing was performed on PBMCs. The receptors stem from a man in his 60s in good health and CMV-seropositive. The CDR3 runs from the conserved cysteine through the conserved F or W. The order of the fields is D gene, J gene, V gene, CDR3 protein. A D gene is named only where the DNA matches it firmly.

>TRBD1|TRBJ2-7|TRBV30
CAWSPPPGQGGYEQYF
>-|TRBJ2-4|TRBV6-5
CASSYDRLAKNIQYF
>TRBD1|TRBJ1-5|TRBV6-5
CASSGQGVVPPQHF
>TRBD1|TRBJ2-2|TRBV18
CASSLDRGIGELFF
>-|TRBJ2-2|TRBV5-1
CASSLATNTGELFF
>-|TRBJ1-1|TRBV7-6
CASSLLQGIEGTEAFF
>TRBD2|TRBJ2-4|TRBV7-8
CASSLRGGTKNIQYF
>-|TRBJ1-1|TRBV19
CASSIEGVNTEAFF
>TRBD1|TRBJ1-6|TRBV7-2
CASSPGNRGGKSPLHF
>TRBD2|TRBJ2-7|TRBV18
CASSPWSTGGEQYF
>TRBD1|TRBJ2-5|TRBV29-1
CSAEGTGGETQYF
>TRBD2|TRBJ2-7|TRBV5-1
CASSVLAGGPNGEQYF
>-|TRBJ2-7|TRBV23-1
CASSQSPQGPYEQYF
>TRBD1|TRBJ1-5|TRBV19
CASSHGQVHQPQHF
>-|TRBJ2-3|TRBV6-5
CASRGGGSTDTQYF
>TRBD1|TRBJ1-1|TRBV7-2
CASSLGQGPNRAFF
>-|TRBJ1-4|TRBV29-1
CSVGQPHEKLFF